This T cell receptor (beta chain) was recovered during a study of siplizumab effects on memory and regulatory T cells. CDR1 and CDR2 from the germline V gene are GTSNPN and SVGIG (reference sequence). V lost 2 bases and J 0 bases, leaving 15 bases between the germline ends. The CDR3 runs to 16 residues. Study-level results: Researchers could not give a naive or memory phenotype to roughly 75-97% of proliferating CD4+ or CD8+ clones. Apparently more diverse than memory cells, naive T cells also seemed major alloresponse contributors.

Using immunoSEQ multiplex PCR, the repertoire was profiled, and TCRdb retains in-frame clones only, with some absent. The sample includes around 100,000 clones, 75% to 95% seen only once; the top ten take roughly 2.5%. This clone was detected once. Its target is unknown. This TCR was sampled from a human donor in good health. Some clones in this sample may be carry-over from other donors' samples. The material sequenced was CD4+ T cells sorted from blood. The chain combines TRBV30 with TRBJ2-3; D is undetermined. In nucleotides, the CDR3 is TGTGCCTGGAGTAAAAAGGGTGGGATTAGCACAGATACGCAGTATTTT. It encodes CAWSKKGGISTDTQYF.